The clone carrying this TCR beta chain showed up just a few times. What it recognizes is unknown. PCR was performed using 60 Vbeta and 13 Jbeta primers. Here immunoSEQ multiplex PCR was the method, and the copy in TCRdb shows in-frame clones only, minus some. The sample lists roughly 190,000 clones; about three quarters were seen once. These data belong to a study of cytomegalovirus exposure and HLA in healthy donors. Findings and limits, study-wide: Reported results showed that the classifier diagnosed cytomegalovirus status with high specificity and sensitivity. Later work associated around 18,000 TCR beta sequences with HLA alleles at 0.05 false discovery rate.

Germline loops: CDR1 MNHEY, CDR2 SMNVEV (reference sequence). The trim removed 7 bases at V and 0 bases at J, leaving 8 bases unmatched. The CDR3 has 15 residues. The rearrangement uses TRBV27 and TRBJ2-7, with TRBD1 matching 8 bases. The sample was PBMCs. The receptor was isolated from a woman between 35 and 50 years old in good health and CMV-seronegative. The CDR3 bases are TGTGCCAGCACTCAAAGGGACAGGAGCTCCTACGAGCAGTACTTC. Its translation is CASTQRDRSSYEQYF.